The rows below give T cell receptor beta chains drawn from one sample of a study of cytotoxic CD8 clonotypes in ibrutinib-treated CLL. Clones were read by immunoSEQ multiplex PCR, and TCRdb kept only the in-frame ones, dropping some. The table has over 15,000 clones, 81% seen once; the top ten hold about 5.8%. Sequencing used PBMCs, obtained before ibrutinib treatment. These receptors were taken from a human donor with chronic lymphocytic leukemia. The CDR3 runs from the conserved cysteine through the conserved F or W. A D gene is named only where the DNA matches it firmly. Some rows mark clone size as missing; the rest say once, few, many or name a class of expanded clone.

clone_size d_call j_call v_call cdr3_nt cdr3_aa
- - TRBJ1-5 TRBV4-1 TGCGCCAGCAGCCATTTCATCGGCAATCAGCCCCAGCATTTT CASSHFIGNQPQHF
- TRBD2 TRBJ2-1 TRBV7-7 TGTGCCAGCAGCTTATGGACTAGTGACTTGGATGAGCAGTTCTTC CASSLWTSDLDEQFF
- - TRBJ2-5 TRBV7-9 TGTGCCAGTCACCGAGGGACTCAAGAGACCCAGTACTTC CASHRGTQETQYF
- - TRBJ1-5 TRBV21-1 TGTGCCAGCAGCCCTGCGGGCAGGAATAGCAATCAGCCCCAGCATTTT CASSPAGRNSNQPQHF
- - TRBJ2-7 TRBV7-8 TGTGCCAGCAGCTTAGGACACCAGGTCGTTTACGAGCAGTACTTC CASSLGHQVVYEQYF
- - TRBJ1-3 TRBV14 TGTGCCAGCAGCCAAGTCCACACCATATATTTT CASSQVHTIYF
- - TRBJ2-2 TRBV6-5 TGTGCCAGCAGAAGGACGGGGAGGAGGACCGGGGAGCTGTTTTTT CASRRTGRRTGELFF
few - TRBJ2-5 TRBV6-1 TGTGCCAGCAGATCGGTCAAATGGGAGACCCAGTACTTC CASRSVKWETQYF
- - TRBJ2-1 TRBV5-1 TGCGCCAGCAGCTTGGGCGGGGGCGCCCACAATGAGCAGTTCTTC CASSLGGGAHNEQFF
- TRBD2 TRBJ2-3 TRBV27 TGTGCCAGCAGTTTAACTAGCGGATACACAGATACGCAGTATTTT CASSLTSGYTDTQYF
- - TRBJ1-6 TRBV2 TGTGCCAACCCGTCGGGGCCCCTCAGGAATAATTCACCCCTCCACTTT CANPSGPLRNNSPLHF
- - TRBJ1-2 TRBV28 TGTGCCAGCAGTTTGACAGGTCCCGGGTATGGCTACACCTTC CASSLTGPGYGYTF
- - TRBJ2-5 TRBV9 TGTGCCAGCAGCGTAGGTCGAGGAGACGGACAAGAGACCCAGTACTTC CASSVGRGDGQETQYF
once - TRBJ1-1 TRBV9 TGTGCCAGCAGCCTGGGGACCTTAGGGGCCACTGAAGCTTTCTTT CASSLGTLGATEAFF
- - TRBJ2-2 TRBV5-1 TGCGCCAGCAGCTTGAAAACTGACACCGGGGAGCTGTTTTTT CASSLKTDTGELFF
few - TRBJ2-1 TRBV2 TGTGCCAGCGGCGAACAGAAGTATGAGCAGTTCTTC CASGEQKYEQFF
once - TRBJ2-7 TRBV15 TGTGCCACCAGCAGAGATATAAGCTCCTACGAGCAGTACTTC CATSRDISSYEQYF
few - TRBJ1-4 TRBV5-1 TGCGCCAGCAGCTTCCAGGGGACCACTAATGAAAAACTGTTTTTT CASSFQGTTNEKLFF
- - TRBJ1-1 TRBV30 TGTGCCTGGGGCGTAAGGGTACTCACTGAAGCTTTCTTT CAWGVRVLTEAFF
- - TRBJ2-1 TRBV11-3 TGTGCCAGCAGCTTAGCCCTTGGGCCCTACAATGAGCAGTTCTTC CASSLALGPYNEQFF
- - TRBJ2-5 TRBV6-6 TGTGCCAGCAGCTACCTAGGCCAAGAGACCCAGTACTTC CASSYLGQETQYF
- - TRBJ2-3 TRBV7-9 TGTGCCAGCAGCTTAGTGTTGGCAGGGAGCACAGATACGCAGTATTTT CASSLVLAGSTDTQYF
- - TRBJ1-1 TRBV2 TGTGCCAGCACCTTGAGGGGTGAAGCTTTCTTT CASTLRGEAFF
- TRBD1 TRBJ2-1 TRBV7-2 TGTGCCAGCAGCCAAGGACAGGCCGTCAATGAGCAGTTCTTC CASSQGQAVNEQFF
- TRBD1 TRBJ1-1 TRBV2 TGTGCCAGCAGTGAAGCGCTTCGTAGGGGGCGTACTGAAGCTTTCTTT CASSEALRRGRTEAFF
- TRBD1 TRBJ2-7 TRBV5-1 TGCGCCAGCAGCTTTCGTTCCGGGACAGGGATCTACGAGCAGTACTTC CASSFRSGTGIYEQYF
- - TRBJ2-1 TRBV11-3 TGTGCCAGCAGCTTACCGGACGGGGGGCAGTTCTTC CASSLPDGGQFF
- - TRBJ1-3 TRBV21-1 TGTGCCAGCAGCAACGGCAGCCACCCCTCTGGAAACACCATATATTTT CASSNGSHPSGNTIYF
- - TRBJ1-1 TRBV19 TGTGCCAGTAGTATAATCGGGGAGGTGAACACTGAAGCTTTCTTT CASSIIGEVNTEAFF
- - TRBJ2-7 TRBV29-1 TGCAGCGTTGAAGTTAATGGGGCTTCCTACGAGCAGTACTTC CSVEVNGASYEQYF
- TRBD2 TRBJ2-1 TRBV7-6 TGTGCCAGCAGCTTAGGCCCCCGACTAGCGGGGGGGCGACGCAATGAGCAGTTCTTC CASSLGPRLAGGRRNEQFF
- TRBD2 TRBJ2-7 TRBV9 TGTGCCAGCAGCGGACGACTAGCGGGGAGGTACGAGCAGTACTTC CASSGRLAGRYEQYF
- TRBD1 TRBJ1-2 TRBV6-5 TGTGCCAGCAGAGATGGGACAGGTTTCTACACCTTC CASRDGTGFYTF
once TRBD2 TRBJ2-1 TRBV9 TGTGCCAGCAGCGCCGACCCTCTAGCGGGGGGAAACAATGAGCAGTTCTTC CASSADPLAGGNNEQFF
once - TRBJ2-2 TRBV5-6 TGTGCCAGCAGCTTGAGCGGTCCAATGGAGGGGGAGCTGTTTTTT CASSLSGPMEGELFF
- - TRBJ1-1 TRBV27 TGTGCCAGCAGGGTAAACAGGGTGGAGAGCACTGAAGCTTTCTTT CASRVNRVESTEAFF
- TRBD1 TRBJ2-7 TRBV4-1 TGCGCCAGCAGCCACCAAACGGACAGGGGCTACGAGCAGTACTTC CASSHQTDRGYEQYF
- TRBD1 TRBJ1-2 TRBV6-4 TGTGCCAGCAGACAAAGCCGGGGACAGTATGGGGTTGGCTACACCTTC CASRQSRGQYGVGYTF
- - TRBJ1-1 TRBV21-1 TGTGCCAGCAGCAAAGATTCCGGTAGGGAACCCTTT CASSKDSGREPF
- - TRBJ2-1 TRBV29-1 TGCAGCGTTTCGAGGCAGGGTAACAATGAGCAGTTCTTC CSVSRQGNNEQFF
- - TRBJ2-1 TRBV9 TGTGCCAGCAGCGTAGCGGGGGGGACCGGGACAGGGCCCTACAATGAGCAGTTCTTC CASSVAGGTGTGPYNEQFF
- - TRBJ2-7 TRBV10-3 TGTGCCTCCGCGGGGACTGGGGGCTCCTACGAGCAGTACTTC CASAGTGGSYEQYF
- TRBD1 TRBJ1-3 TRBV25-1 TGTGCCAGCCGTATGGGACAGGGAAACGGAAACACCATATATTTT CASRMGQGNGNTIYF
- - TRBJ1-1 TRBV7-2 TGTGCCAGCAGCTTTAGACCCCCCACGGCTGAAGCTTTCTTT CASSFRPPTAEAFF
- - TRBJ2-1 TRBV6-6 TGTGCCAGCAGTTACACGGGCGATTCCTACAATGAGCAGTTCTTC CASSYTGDSYNEQFF
once - TRBJ2-6 TRBV4-3 TGCGCCAGCAGCCAAGAGACCGGCTCTGGGGCCAACGTCCTGACTTTC CASSQETGSGANVLTF
- TRBD2 TRBJ2-5 TRBV28 TGTGCCAGCAGTTTAGACAGAAGTATAGCGGGGGGCCCTCAAGAGACCCAGTACTTC CASSLDRSIAGGPQETQYF
- TRBD1 TRBJ2-7 TRBV5-5 TGTGCCAGCAGCTTGGATCCAGGGGGAGTGGGCTACGAGCAGTACTTC CASSLDPGGVGYEQYF
once TRBD2 TRBJ2-5 TRBV7-8 TGTGCCAGCATCCTGGGGTCTAGCGGGGGGGCATGGGAGACCCAGTACTTC CASILGSSGGAWETQYF
- TRBD1 TRBJ1-2 TRBV6-1 TGTGCCAGCAGGGGGACAGGGCTAGGGGTCGGCTACACCTTC CASRGTGLGVGYTF
- - TRBJ1-2 TRBV10-3 TGTGCCATCAGTGCACCGGGACAAAACTATGGCTACACCTTC CAISAPGQNYGYTF
- TRBD1 TRBJ1-3 TRBV2 TGTGCCAGCACCGAGGAGCAGGGGGCGCTTGGAAACACCATATATTTT CASTEEQGALGNTIYF
- - TRBJ2-5 TRBV9 TGTGCCAGCAGCGTAGCAGTGGACGAAGAGACCCAGTACTTC CASSVAVDEETQYF
- - TRBJ1-5 TRBV7-2 TGTGCCAGCAGCTTATTCACGGCTTACGGCAGCAGTCAGCCCCAGCATTTT CASSLFTAYGSSQPQHF
few - TRBJ1-1 TRBV5-1 TGCGCCAGCAGCCCCCGGTCAGTCATGAACACTGAAGCTTTCTTT CASSPRSVMNTEAFF
- TRBD2 TRBJ2-1 TRBV11-2 TGTGCCAGCAGCTTAACCGCCTTAGCGGGGGGGCAGGGTGAGCAGTTCTTC CASSLTALAGGQGEQFF
- - TRBJ2-1 TRBV27 TGTGCCAGCAGTTTATACAGGGTGGGTGAGCAGTTCTTC CASSLYRVGEQFF
- TRBD1 TRBJ1-1 TRBV19 TGTGCCAGTAGTCGTATGGACAGGGCGAACACTGAAGCTTTCTTT CASSRMDRANTEAFF
once - TRBJ2-3 TRBV5-4 TGTGCCAGCAGCTTGTCAGGGGTTGGCACAGATACGCAGTATTTT CASSLSGVGTDTQYF